This T cell receptor beta chain appears in the sequencing data of a study of regulatory T cells in long-lasting Graves disease. V lost 9 bases, J lost 6 bases, and 9 bases stayed unmatched. Germline CDR1 is SNHLY and CDR2 is FYNNEI. This CDR3 is 14 amino acids long. This clonotype came up many times. The target antigen is unknown. Time point given: persistent/refractory GD, antithyroid drugs over 5 years with positive TRAb. RNA extracted from PBMCs served as the sequencing template. HTBI primers from iRepertoire and Arm-PCR of CDR3 regions yielded the TCR beta libraries. TCRdb passed the multiplex PCR reads through MiXCR, listing each CDR3 protein once. The table includes 390,000 or so distinct CDR3 sequences, around 23% detected once. Findings and caveats of the study: Having few samples may have compromised the accuracy.

The starting material was peripheral blood mononuclear cells (PBMCs), obtained when the disease was refractory, from a patient treated with antithyroid drugs. The chain employs TRBV2 and TRBJ2-3, with 10 bases aligning to TRBD2. The receptor comes from a woman aged 40 to 50 with Graves disease. The CDR3 DNA is TGTGCCAGTGGACTAGCGGATCGAGAGGATACGCAGTATTTT. It specifies CASGLADREDTQYF.